The 29 T cell receptor beta chains reported below all come from one sample, sequenced in a study of CD8+CD57+ T cells in acquired aplastic anemia. Profiling that covered TCR beta VDJ and CDR3 relied on genomic DNA as its template. One entry per CDR3 protein results from TCRdb running MiXCR on the reads. This table has some 190,000 distinct CDR3 sequences, roughly half appearing once. The sequencing input was sorted CD4+, CD8+, or CD8+CD57+ T cells (not recorded which) from PBMCs. The receptor source for this set is a human donor in good health.

This clonotype has just one count. The rearrangement links TRBV9 to TRBJ1-2; D perhaps matches TRBD1 (5 bases). In germline, CDR1 is SGDLS, CDR2 YYNGEE. V lost 4 bases, J lost 5 bases, and 24 bases lay in between. CDR3 length equals 17 residues. CDR3 DNA sequence: TGTGCCAGCAGCCCTCGGGACGGACGAGGATTGGTATATGGCTACACCTTC. Encoded protein: CASSPRDGRGLVYGYTF.

This clonotype was recorded a few times. At one boundary the junction diverges from the germline segment, which might be a read error. The J gene is TRBJ2-3, the V gene TRBV6-4, with D possibly being TRBD2 (7 bases). The CDR3 covers 14 residues. Germline V lookup: CDR1 MRHNA, CDR2 SNTAGT. The CDR3 bases are TGTGCCAGCAGTGACTCGTGGGGGGGCGATACACAGTATTTT. Amino acid sequence: CASSDSWGGDTQYF.

As for this clonotype: With a much larger clone just one base away, this may be a read error. In DNA form, the CDR3 reads TGTGCCAGCAACCTATGGCAGGGGGCGGGTGATAGCTACACCTTC. It codes for CASNLWQGAGDSYTF. The chain uses TRBV12-3 or TRBV12-4 and TRBJ1-2; 8 bases are a match to TRBD1. V lost 7 bases and J lost 9; bases outside the gene matches: 16. The CDR3 sequence is 15 residues long.

The chain carries TRBV5-5 and TRBJ1-2, with D uncertain. Trimming removed 1 base from V and 4 bases from J, with 8 bases in between. Germline V lookup: CDR1 SGHKS, CDR2 YYEKEE (reference sequence). The CDR3 runs 13 residues. As DNA, the CDR3 is TGTGCCAGCAGCTTGTTAAGAGGCTATGGCTACACCTTC. Translated: CASSLLRGYGYTF.

This chain joins TRBV6-1 and TRBJ2-1; D is unclear. The V and J ends lost 0 bases and 0 bases respectively, with 9 bases between them. Germline V gene lookup returns CDR1 MNHNS and CDR2 SASEGT. The CDR3 spans 16 residues. CDR3 DNA: TGTGCCAGCAGTGAAGCTGGCAGGAGCTCCTACAATGAGCAGTTCTTC. The encoded protein is CASSEAGRSSYNEQFF.

The rearrangement uses TRBV10-3 and TRBJ2-7; TRBD2 is a possible D gene (5 bases). Germline-derived CDR1 and CDR2 are ENHRY and SYGVKD. Trimming pared 10 bases from V and 4 bases from J, leaving 11 bases between. The CDR3 loop spans 11 amino acids. The chain's CDR3 is CATRDYYEQYF. For the CDR3, the DNA is TGTGCCACCCGTGACTATTACGAGCAGTACTTC.

This clonotype was seen repeatedly, ten times or more. The chain links TRBV11-1 to TRBJ2-2; D uncertain. Trimming shortened V by 5 bases and J by 3 bases, and 10 bases separated the two germline ends. The CDR3 length is 14 residues. Germline V gene data show CDR1 as SGHAT and CDR2 as FQDESV (reference sequence). The CDR3, as DNA: TGTGCCAGCAGCCCCCCGTGGGACACCGGGGAGCTGTTTTTT. This codes for CASSPPWDTGELFF.

This clonotype was counted many times. The chain has TRBV19 and TRBJ1-2, with D unclear. V dropped 6 bases and J dropped 4 bases, with 9 bases sitting between them. CDR1 is LNHDA and CDR2 is SQIVND in the germline V gene (reference sequence). The CDR3 is 12 amino acids. This CDR3 is CASSQQTYGYTF. The CDR3 DNA reads as TGTGCCAGTAGCCAACAGACCTATGGCTACACCTTC. The whole variable domain, filled in from reference TRBV19 and TRBJ1-2, reads DGGITQSPKYLFRKEGQNVTLSCEQNLNHDAMYWYRQDPGQGLRLIYYSQIVNDFQKGDIAEGYSVSREKKESFPLTVTSAQKNPTAFYLCASSQQTYGYTFGSGTRLTVV.

This clonotype has ten or more counts. This chain connects TRBV2 to TRBJ1-1, with D tentatively TRBD1 (5 bases). CDR1 and CDR2 (germline): SNHLY, FYNNEI. The CDR3 covers 13 residues. V was cut by 8 bases and J by 2 bases, with 12 bases left in between. CDR3 in DNA: TGTGCCAGCCTGACAGATCTCAACACTGAAGCTTTCTTT. Translation: CASLTDLNTEAFF.

This clonotype was counted many times. The V gene is TRBV10-3, the J gene TRBJ2-7; 9 bases match TRBD2. CDR1 ENHRY and CDR2 SYGVKD come from the germline V gene. V was clipped by 8 bases and J by 6 bases; unmatched bases: 11. CDR3 length: 14 amino acids. The CDR3 region is CAIGTSLAGVEQYF. In nucleotides, the CDR3 is TGTGCCATCGGAACATCCTTAGCGGGAGTCGAGCAGTACTTC.

This clonotype was observed at least ten times. The genes are TRBV24-1 and TRBJ1-2; no clear D gene. The germline V gene has CDR1 KGHDR and CDR2 SFDVKD. The V and J ends lost 2 bases and 5 bases respectively, with 14 bases between them. The CDR3 length is 15 residues. The CDR3 nucleotides read TGTGCCACCAGTGATTACCGCGATCCCGTGTATGGCTACACCTTC. Its protein product is CATSDYRDPVYGYTF.

The rearrangement uses TRBV7-2 and TRBJ1-1; D is possibly TRBD1 (5 bases). V was clipped by 4 bases and J by 5 bases, with 14 bases between them. There are 14 residues in the CDR3. Germline lookup yields CDR1 SGHTA and CDR2 FQGNSA. For the CDR3, the DNA is TGTGCCAGCAGCTCACAGGCGGCGAGTACTGAAGCTTTCTTT. Its translation is CASSSQAASTEAFF.

This clonotype has a handful of counts. The chain links TRBV9 to TRBJ2-1; D might be TRBD1 or TRBD2, each matching 7 bases. The CDR3 covers 16 residues. The germline CDR1 and CDR2 sequences are SGDLS and YYNGEE. Trimming took 4 bases from V and 5 from J, leaving 19 bases between them. The CDR3 reads CASSSRGGAQNNEQFF. Here the CDR3 DNA reads TGTGCCAGCAGCTCCAGGGGGGGCGCACAAAACAATGAGCAGTTCTTC. The full variable domain, with the rest looked up from reference TRBV9 and TRBJ2-1, is DSGVTQTPKHLITATGQRVTLRCSPRSGDLSVYWYQQSLDQGLQFLIQYYNGEERAKGNILERFSAQQFPDLHSELNLSSLELGDSALYFCASSSRGGAQNNEQFFGPGTRLTVL.

This clonotype has ten or more counts. This chain uses TRBV2 with TRBJ2-5; D is possibly TRBD1 (5 bases). Looked up from germline, CDR1 is SNHLY and CDR2 is FYNNEI. This CDR3 is built from 13 residues. Deletions cut 3 bases from V and 5 bases from J, with 10 bases between. The CDR3 is CASSEGLGETQYF. The CDR3 DNA is TGTGCCAGCAGTGAGGGGCTCGGGGAGACCCAGTACTTC. The whole variable domain, filled in from reference TRBV2 and TRBJ2-5, reads EPEVTQTPSHQVTQMGQEVILRCVPISNHLYFYWYRQILGQKVEFLVSFYNNEISEKSEIFDDQFSVERPDGSNFTLKIRSTKLEDSAMYFCASSEGLGETQYFGPGTRLLVL.

V and J are TRBV3-1 and TRBJ1-2; 9 bases align to TRBD1. The germline gives CDR1 LGHDT, CDR2 YNNKEL (reference sequence). The CDR3 runs 14 residues. The J segment lost 6 bases and the V segment lost 4 bases, leaving 6 bases of the junction unmatched. The CDR3 loop is CASSPSGQGDGYTF. CDR3 coding DNA: TGTGCCAGCAGCCCATCGGGACAGGGAGATGGCTACACCTTC.

The chain links TRBV7-9 to TRBJ2-7; D is perhaps TRBD1 (5 bases). Per the germline V gene, CDR1 is SEHNR and CDR2 is FQNEAQ (reference sequence). The V and J ends lost 2 bases and 6 bases respectively, with 8 bases between them. The CDR3 has 12 amino acids. This CDR3 reads CASSLSQVEQYF. CDR3 nucleotide sequence: TGTGCCAGCAGCTTATCACAGGTCGAGCAGTACTTC.

The chain uses TRBV2 and TRBJ2-3; no firm D call. CDR3 length: 14 amino acids. Germline V gene data show CDR1 as SNHLY and CDR2 as FYNNEI. Deletions cut 5 bases from V and 3 bases from J, with 12 bases between. The CDR3 region has the DNA TGTGCCAGCAGTTCCGGGCTAGTGACAGATACGCAGTATTTT. This gives the protein CASSSGLVTDTQYF.

The V call is TRBV15, the J call TRBJ1-1; a possible D gene is TRBD1 (5 bases). With 5 bases removed from V and 1 base from J, the gap between germline ends came to 11 bases. The CDR3 sequence is 14 residues long. CDR1 LNHNV and CDR2 YYDKDF come from the germline V gene (reference sequence). CDR3 nucleotide sequence: TGTGCCACCAGCTCCGTGGGGGAGAACACTGAAGCTTTCTTT. Its translation: CATSSVGENTEAFF.

The rearrangement links TRBV18 to TRBJ1-2; 12 nucleotides line up with TRBD1. The trim removed 3 bases at V and 7 bases at J, leaving 3 bases unmatched. CDR3 size: 14 residues. Germline CDR1 reads KGHSH; CDR2 reads LQKENI. CDR3 in DNA: TGTGCCAGCTCACCCGGGACAGGGGGCAGTGGCTACACCTTC. Translating it yields CASSPGTGGSGYTF.

This clonotype was found many times. V and J are TRBV4-1 and TRBJ2-5; D assignment may be TRBD1 or TRBD2 (5 bases each). Germline V gene lookup returns CDR1 MGHRA and CDR2 YSYEKL. Between the trimmed V and J ends, which lost 4 bases and 5 bases, there was a span of 17 bases. The CDR3 runs to 15 residues. The DNA for the CDR3 is TGCGCCAGCAGCCTGGCCGGGACCGGTCACGAGACCCAGTACTTC. Protein product: CASSLAGTGHETQYF.

This clonotype was recorded a few times. The chain recombines TRBV12-5 with TRBJ1-1; TRBD1 matches at 8 bases. The trim removed 5 bases at V and 10 bases at J, leaving 12 bases unmatched. This CDR3 is 14 amino acids long. The germline V gene encodes CDR1 LGHNT and CDR2 FRNRAP. The CDR3 region is CASGTDRGAWRAFF. In DNA, the CDR3 is TGTGCTAGTGGTACCGACAGGGGCGCTTGGCGAGCTTTCTTT.

V usage is TRBV7-8 and J usage is TRBJ1-5; unclear D gene. The CDR3 has 14 amino acids. V lost 4 bases, J lost 5 bases, and 12 bases lay in between. From germline, CDR1 is SGHVS and CDR2 FQNEAQ. The CDR3 loop reads CASSSNTGDQPQHF. CDR3 sequence (DNA): TGTGCCAGCAGCTCTAACACGGGTGATCAGCCCCAGCATTTT.

The CDR3, as DNA: TGTGCCAGCAGTCTTCCCGGGACTAGCTACAATGAGCAGTTCTTC. Its protein is CASSLPGTSYNEQFF. The rearrangement joins TRBV14 to TRBJ2-1, with 8 bases lining up with TRBD2. The CDR3 has 15 residues. V lost 6 bases to trimming and J lost 3 bases; unmatched junction nucleotides: 7. Germline values: CDR1 SGHDN, CDR2 FVKESK.

This clonotype was seen ten or more times. The chain couples TRBV13 to TRBJ2-7; D remains ambiguous. The CDR3 runs 14 residues. V was cut by 1 base and J by 2 bases, with 9 bases left in between. The V gene's germline CDR1 is PRHDT and CDR2 FYEKMQ (reference sequence). Written as DNA, the CDR3 is TGTGCCAGCAGCTTAGTTGGCAGGACCTACGAGCAGTACTTC. Amino acid sequence: CASSLVGRTYEQYF.

The rearrangement links TRBV15 to TRBJ2-7; 8 bases align to TRBD1. The germline V gene encodes CDR1 LNHNV and CDR2 YYDKDF (reference sequence). Trimming took 8 bases from V and 0 from J; bases not matched to a gene: 3. CDR3 size: 13 residues. This CDR3 reads CATRTGSSYEQYF. The CDR3 region has the DNA TGTGCCACCCGGACAGGGAGCTCCTACGAGCAGTACTTC. Drawing the rest from reference TRBV15 and TRBJ2-7, the complete variable domain is DAMVIQNPRYQVTQFGKPVTLSCSQTLNHNVMYWYQQKSSQAPKLLFHYYDKDFNNEADTPDNFQSRRPNTSFCFLDIRSPGLGDTAMYLCATRTGSSYEQYFGPGTRLTVT.

The CDR3: CASSQDGLGLPPGGEQFF. The CDR3, as DNA: TGTGCCAGCAGCCAAGACGGCTTGGGTTTACCCCCAGGGGGTGAGCAGTTCTTC. The chain has TRBV4-2 and TRBJ2-1; 7 bases are a match to TRBD1. Germline lookup yields CDR1 LGHNA and CDR2 YNFKEQ. This CDR3 is 18 amino acids long. J lost 9 bases, V lost 0 bases, and 17 bases had no gene match.

The chain recombines TRBV10-2 with TRBJ1-1, with 9 bases identical to TRBD1. The junction had 10 bases not matched to a gene; V was cut back by 5 bases and J by 3 bases. From germline, CDR1 is WSHSY and CDR2 SAAADI. The CDR3 is made up of 16 amino acids. The CDR3 spells CASSYPGQGGYTEAFF. The CDR3 DNA is TGCGCCAGCAGTTATCCGGGACAGGGAGGGTACACTGAAGCTTTCTTT.

This clonotype was observed a handful of times. The gene calls are TRBV4-2 and TRBJ2-7; D is uncertain. Germline V gene sequence: CDR1 LGHNA, CDR2 YNFKEQ. The ends were cut back, 3 bases at V and 0 bases at J, with 12 bases in the middle. The CDR3 contains 15 residues. CDR3 nucleotides: TGTGCCAGCAGCCAGAGGCCCGAAAGCTCCTACGAGCAGTACTTC. Amino acid sequence: CASSQRPESSYEQYF.

In regard to this clonotype: A much larger clone lies one base from this, so it may be a read error. The chain is built from TRBV19 and TRBJ1-1, with D possibly TRBD1 on 5 matching bases. The CDR3 spans 19 residues. Germline V lookup: CDR1 LNHDA, CDR2 SQIVND (reference sequence). CDR3 DNA: TGTGCCGGTAGAGCAGGGTTATTATTTGAAGGCCTACGGAACACTGAAGCTTTCTTT. It yields the protein CAGRAGLLFEGLRNTEAFF.